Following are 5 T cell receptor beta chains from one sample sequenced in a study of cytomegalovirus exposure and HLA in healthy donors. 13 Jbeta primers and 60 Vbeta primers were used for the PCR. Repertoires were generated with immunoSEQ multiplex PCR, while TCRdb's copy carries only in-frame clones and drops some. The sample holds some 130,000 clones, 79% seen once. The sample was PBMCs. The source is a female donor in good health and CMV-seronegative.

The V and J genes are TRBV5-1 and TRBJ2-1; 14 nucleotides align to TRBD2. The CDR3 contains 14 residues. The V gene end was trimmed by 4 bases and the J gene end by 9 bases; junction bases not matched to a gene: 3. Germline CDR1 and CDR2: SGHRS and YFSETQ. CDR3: CASSSGTSGGEQFF. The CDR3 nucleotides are TGCGCCAGCAGCAGCGGGACTAGCGGGGGTGAGCAGTTCTTC.

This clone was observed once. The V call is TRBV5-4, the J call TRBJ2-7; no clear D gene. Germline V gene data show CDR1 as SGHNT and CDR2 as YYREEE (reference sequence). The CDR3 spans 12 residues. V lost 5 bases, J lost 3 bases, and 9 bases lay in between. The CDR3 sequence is CASSTTGYEQYF. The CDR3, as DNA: TGTGCCAGCAGTACCACTGGCTACGAGCAGTACTTC. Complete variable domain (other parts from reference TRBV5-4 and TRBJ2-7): ETGVTQSPTHLIKTRGQQVTLRCSSQSGHNTVSWYQQALGQGPQFIFQYYREEENGRGNFPPRFSGLQFPNYSSELNVNALELDDSALYLCASSTTGYEQYFGPGTRLTVT.

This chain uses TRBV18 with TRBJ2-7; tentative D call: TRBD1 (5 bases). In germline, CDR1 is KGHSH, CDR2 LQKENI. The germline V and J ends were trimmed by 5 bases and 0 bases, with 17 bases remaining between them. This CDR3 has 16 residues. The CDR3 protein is CASSDSVQVYSYEQYF. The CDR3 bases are TGTGCCAGCTCAGATTCCGTACAGGTTTACTCCTACGAGCAGTACTTC.

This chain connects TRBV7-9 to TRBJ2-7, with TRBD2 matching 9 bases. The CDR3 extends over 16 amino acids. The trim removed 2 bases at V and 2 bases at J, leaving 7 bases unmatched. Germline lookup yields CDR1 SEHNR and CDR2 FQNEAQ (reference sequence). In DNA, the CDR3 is TGTGCCAGCAGCTTACTAGGCGGGGGGGATGCCTACGAGCAGTACTTC. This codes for CASSLLGGGDAYEQYF.

The CDR3 DNA reads TGTGCCAGCAGCGACTCCGGGACAGCACCCTACGAGCAGTACTTC. Translated: CASSDSGTAPYEQYF. The chain employs TRBV7-2 and TRBJ2-7; TRBD1 matches at 7 bases. CDR3 size: 15 residues. Germline loops: CDR1 SGHTA, CDR2 FQGNSA. With 5 bases clipped from V and 2 bases from J, the junction kept 9 bases outside the gene matches.